The 7 T cell receptor beta chains reported below all come from one sample, sequenced in a study of T cell responses to AZD1222 COVID-19 vaccine (dated by TCRdb to about 2021). Library preparation employed the immunoSEQ multiplex PCR assay. TCRdb took over this immuneACCESS table, retaining in-frame rearrangements with V and J assigned. Such tables are incomplete; in checked studies, under half of the missing clones stem from an unresolved V gene, and the remainder is unexplained. The sample table records 95,000 to 150,000 clones; roughly 92% of these occur just once. Over 1.5% of the sample comes from the top ten. The time point label here, explained by the study, means: baseline before first vaccination. Material: peripheral blood, obtained on day 0 of AZD1222 vaccination. These receptors were collected from an adult in good health.

This clone was recorded once. This chain joins TRBV7-2 and TRBJ2-1, with TRBD2 as a possible D gene (6 bases). Germline-derived CDR1 and CDR2 are SGHTA and FQGNSA. With 1 base removed from V and 3 bases from J, the gap between germline ends came to 19 bases. CDR3 length: 18 residues. CDR3 DNA sequence: TGTGCCAGCAGCTTAGAAGGCGCGGGATTGACTAGCTACAATGAGCAGTTCTTC. Amino acid sequence: CASSLEGAGLTSYNEQFF.

This chain links TRBV5-5 with TRBJ1-6; D remains ambiguous. The CDR3 contains 15 residues. Germline assignment: CDR1 SGHKS and CDR2 YYEKEE (reference sequence). V lost 4 bases, J lost 3 bases, and 11 bases lay in between. DNA for the CDR3: TGTGCCAGCAGCCCTGGGAGCGTCTATAATTCACCCCTCCACTTT. This encodes CASSPGSVYNSPLHF.

The chain employs TRBV11-3 and TRBJ2-1; D not certain. V was shortened by 5 bases and J by 9 bases, with 20 bases between the two germline ends. Germline CDR1 SGHNT, CDR2 YENEEA. The CDR3 contains 15 residues. The CDR3 coding sequence is TGTGCCAGCAGCCTAGTCCAAGCTCTACAATTTGAGCAGTTCTTC. Its translation: CASSLVQALQFEQFF.

The chain recombines TRBV24-1 with TRBJ1-4, with D possibly matching TRBD1 (5 bases). The CDR3 consists of 14 residues. Trimming cost V 4 bases and J 4 bases, with 9 bases left between them. The germline V gene has CDR1 KGHDR and CDR2 SFDVKD. CDR3 coding DNA: TGTGCCACCAGTGACCGGGGGGATAATGAAAAACTGTTTTTT. Its protein is CATSDRGDNEKLFF.

This chain's CDR3 is CATSRDRGGHANTEAFF. The CDR3 nucleotides read TGTGCCACCAGCAGAGATAGGGGGGGACATGCGAACACTGAAGCTTTCTTT. The V gene is TRBV15, the J gene TRBJ1-1, with D perhaps matching TRBD1 (6 bases). Per the germline V gene, CDR1 is LNHNV and CDR2 is YYDKDF (reference sequence). V lost 0 bases to trimming and J lost 1 base, with 15 bases between them. The CDR3 totals 17 residues.

About this clone itself: An end of the junction differs from the germline gene, which may be a read error. This chain uses TRBV18 with TRBJ1-2, with D unclear. The CDR3 extends over 13 amino acids. Germline V gene sequence: CDR1 KGHSH, CDR2 LQKENI. This CDR3 reads CASSPHSDYGYTF. The DNA for the CDR3 is TGTGCCAGCTCACCACACTCAGACTACGGCTACACCTTC.

The chain recombines TRBV5-3 with TRBJ2-7; D call uncertain. TRBV5-3 is filed as an ORF, its function uncertain. CDR3 length equals 14 residues. With 0 bases removed from V and 2 bases from J, the gap between germline ends came to 9 bases. CDR3 sequence: CARSLGRLPYEQYV. The CDR3 DNA reads as TGTGCCAGAAGCTTGGGACGGCTTCCCTACGAGCAGTACGTC.